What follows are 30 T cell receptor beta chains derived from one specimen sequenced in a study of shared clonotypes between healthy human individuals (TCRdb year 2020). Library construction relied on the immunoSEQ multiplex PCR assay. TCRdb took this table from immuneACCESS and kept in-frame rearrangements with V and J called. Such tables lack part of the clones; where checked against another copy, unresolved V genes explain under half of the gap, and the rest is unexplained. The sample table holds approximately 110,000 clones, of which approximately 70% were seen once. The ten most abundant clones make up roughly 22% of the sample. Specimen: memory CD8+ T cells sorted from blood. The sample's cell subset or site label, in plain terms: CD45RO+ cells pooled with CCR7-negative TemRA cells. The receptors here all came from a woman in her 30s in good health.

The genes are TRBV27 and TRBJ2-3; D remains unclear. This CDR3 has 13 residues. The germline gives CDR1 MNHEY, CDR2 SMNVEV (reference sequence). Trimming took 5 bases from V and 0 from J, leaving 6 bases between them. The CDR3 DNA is TGTGCCAGCAGTCGAGCTAGCACAGATACGCAGTATTTT. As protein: CASSRASTDTQYF.

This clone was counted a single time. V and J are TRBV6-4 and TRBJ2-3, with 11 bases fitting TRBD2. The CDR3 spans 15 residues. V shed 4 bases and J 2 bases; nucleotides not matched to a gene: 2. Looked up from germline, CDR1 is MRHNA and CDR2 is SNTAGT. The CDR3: CASSVAGGPTDTQYF. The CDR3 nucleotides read TGTGCCAGCAGTGTAGCGGGAGGGCCCACAGATACGCAGTATTTT.

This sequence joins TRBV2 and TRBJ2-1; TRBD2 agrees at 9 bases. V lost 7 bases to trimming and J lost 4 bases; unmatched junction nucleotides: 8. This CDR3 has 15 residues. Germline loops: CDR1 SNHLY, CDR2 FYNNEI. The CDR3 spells CASNPGLASYNEQFF. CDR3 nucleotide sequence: TGTGCCAGCAACCCGGGACTAGCCTCATACAATGAGCAGTTCTTC.

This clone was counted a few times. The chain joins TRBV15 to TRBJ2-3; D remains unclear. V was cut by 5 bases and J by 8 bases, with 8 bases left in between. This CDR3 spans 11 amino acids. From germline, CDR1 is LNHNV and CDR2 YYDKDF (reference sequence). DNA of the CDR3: TGTGCCACCAGCGAGACCCTTACGCAGTATTTT. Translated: CATSETLTQYF.

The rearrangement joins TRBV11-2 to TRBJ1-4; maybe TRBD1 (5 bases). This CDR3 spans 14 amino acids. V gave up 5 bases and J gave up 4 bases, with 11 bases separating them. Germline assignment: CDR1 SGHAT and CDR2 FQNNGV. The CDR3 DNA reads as TGTGCCAGCAGCCACCGGGACGGTAATGAAAAACTGTTTTTT. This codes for CASSHRDGNEKLFF.

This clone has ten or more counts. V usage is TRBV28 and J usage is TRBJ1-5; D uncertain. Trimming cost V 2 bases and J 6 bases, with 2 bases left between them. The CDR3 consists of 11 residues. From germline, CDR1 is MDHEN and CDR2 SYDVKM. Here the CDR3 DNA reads TGTGCCAGCAGTTTAGGTCAGCCCCAGCATTTT. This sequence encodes CASSLGQPQHF.

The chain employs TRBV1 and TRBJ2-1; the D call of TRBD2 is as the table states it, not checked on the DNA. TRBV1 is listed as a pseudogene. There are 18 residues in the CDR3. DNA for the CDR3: TGCACCAGCAGCCAAGATAGAGCGGCGGGAAGCTCCTACAATGAGCAGTTCTTC. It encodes CTSSQDRAAGSSYNEQFF.

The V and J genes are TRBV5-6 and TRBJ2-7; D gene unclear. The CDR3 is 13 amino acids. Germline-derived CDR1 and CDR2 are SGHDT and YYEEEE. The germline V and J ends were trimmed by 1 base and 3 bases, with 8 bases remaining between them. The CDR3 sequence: CASSLSRHYEQYF. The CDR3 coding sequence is TGTGCCAGCAGCTTGTCTAGACACTACGAGCAGTACTTC.

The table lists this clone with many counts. The CDR3 reads CASGLVRTARNPREQYF. For the CDR3, the DNA is TGTGCTAGTGGTTTGGTACGTACCGCTAGAAATCCGCGAGAGCAGTACTTC. V is TRBV12-5 and J is TRBJ2-7; no reliable D call. The V gene lost 0 bases and the J gene lost 7 bases, with 22 bases spanning the gap. This CDR3 has 17 amino acids. In germline, CDR1 is LGHNT, CDR2 FRNRAP. Using reference TRBV12-5 and TRBJ2-7 for the parts outside the CDR3, the full variable domain is DARVTQTPRHKVTEMGQEVTMRCQPILGHNTVFWYRQTMMQGLELLAYFRNRAPLDDSGMPKDRFSAEMPDATLATLKIQPSEPRDSAVYFCASGLVRTARNPREQYFGPGTRLTVT.

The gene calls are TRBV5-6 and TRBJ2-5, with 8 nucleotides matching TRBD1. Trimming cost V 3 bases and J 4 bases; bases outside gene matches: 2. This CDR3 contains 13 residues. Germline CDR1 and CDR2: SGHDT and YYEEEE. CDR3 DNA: TGTGCCAGCAGCTGGGACAGGTTAGAGACCCAGTACTTC. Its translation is CASSWDRLETQYF.

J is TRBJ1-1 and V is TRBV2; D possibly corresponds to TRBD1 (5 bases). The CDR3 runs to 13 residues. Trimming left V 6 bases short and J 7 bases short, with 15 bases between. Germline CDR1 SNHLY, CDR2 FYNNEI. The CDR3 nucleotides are TGTGCCAGCAGGGGCGGACGGGACTTTGAAGCTTTCTTT. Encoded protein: CASRGGRDFEAFF.

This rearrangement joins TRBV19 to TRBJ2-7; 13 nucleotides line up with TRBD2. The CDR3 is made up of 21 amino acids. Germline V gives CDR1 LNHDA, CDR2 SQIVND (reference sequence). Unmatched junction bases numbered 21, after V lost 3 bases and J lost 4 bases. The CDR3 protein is CASSISGPRLAGGPPGYEQYF. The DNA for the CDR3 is TGTGCCAGTAGTATTTCCGGGCCCAGACTAGCGGGAGGACCACCAGGGTACGAGCAGTACTTC. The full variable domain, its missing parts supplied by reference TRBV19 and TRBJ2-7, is DGGITQSPKYLFRKEGQNVTLSCEQNLNHDAMYWYRQDPGQGLRLIYYSQIVNDFQKGDIAEGYSVSREKKESFPLTVTSAQKNPTAFYLCASSISGPRLAGGPPGYEQYFGPGTRLTVT.

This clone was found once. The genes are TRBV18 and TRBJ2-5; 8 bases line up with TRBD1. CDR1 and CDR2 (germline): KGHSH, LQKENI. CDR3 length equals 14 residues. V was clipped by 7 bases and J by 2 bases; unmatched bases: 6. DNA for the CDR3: TGTGCCAGCTTAGACAGGGGAATTCAAGAGACCCAGTACTTC. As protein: CASLDRGIQETQYF.

CDR3 bases: TGCAGCGTGACTCACAGCCGGAGCTCCTACGAGCAGTACTTC. Translating gives CSVTHSRSSYEQYF. The chain is built from TRBV29-1 and TRBJ2-7; D is unresolved. Per the germline V gene, CDR1 is SQVTM and CDR2 is ANQGSEA. Trimming removed 6 bases at V and 0 bases at J, with 15 bases between. The CDR3 totals 14 residues.

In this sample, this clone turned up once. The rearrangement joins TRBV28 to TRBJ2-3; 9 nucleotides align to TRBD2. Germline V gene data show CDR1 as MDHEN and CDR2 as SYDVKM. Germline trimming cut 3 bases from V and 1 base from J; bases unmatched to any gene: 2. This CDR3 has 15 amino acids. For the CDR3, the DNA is TGTGCCAGCAGTTTCGAGCGGGAGGGCACAGATACGCAGTATTTT. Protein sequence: CASSFEREGTDTQYF.

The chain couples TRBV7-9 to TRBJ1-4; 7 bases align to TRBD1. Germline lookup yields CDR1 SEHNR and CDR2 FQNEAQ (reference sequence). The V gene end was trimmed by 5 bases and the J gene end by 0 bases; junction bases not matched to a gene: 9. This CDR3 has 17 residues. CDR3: CASSTRQGPATNEKLFF. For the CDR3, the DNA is TGTGCCAGCAGCACCCGACAGGGACCTGCAACTAATGAAAAACTGTTTTTT. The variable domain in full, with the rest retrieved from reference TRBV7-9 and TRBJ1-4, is DTGVSQNPRHKITKRGQNVTFRCDPISEHNRLYWYRQTLGQGPEFLTYFQNEAQLEKSRLLSDRFSAERPKGSFSTLEIQRTEQGDSAMYLCASSTRQGPATNEKLFFGSGTQLSVL.

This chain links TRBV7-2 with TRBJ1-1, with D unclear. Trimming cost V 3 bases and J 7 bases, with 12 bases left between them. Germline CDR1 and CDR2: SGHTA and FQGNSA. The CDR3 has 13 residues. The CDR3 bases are TGTGCCAGCAGCTTCGACCTCGCATTTGAAGCTTTCTTT. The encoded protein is CASSFDLAFEAFF.

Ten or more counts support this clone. CDR3 protein: CATSRESGAPETQYF. In DNA, the CDR3 is TGTGCCACCAGCAGAGAATCGGGGGCCCCAGAGACCCAGTACTTC. The chain recombines TRBV15 with TRBJ2-5; D is tentatively TRBD1 or TRBD2 (6 bases each). V lost 0 bases, J lost 4 bases, and 12 bases lay in between. This CDR3 has 15 residues. Per the germline V gene, CDR1 is LNHNV and CDR2 is YYDKDF (reference sequence).

The CDR3 nucleotides read TGTGCCAGCAGCCCCGGGGGTGCCCTTAGCAATCAGCCCCAGCATTTT. It translates to CASSPGGALSNQPQHF. The chain is built from TRBV7-8 and TRBJ1-5, with D perhaps matching TRBD1 (5 bases). V lost 5 bases and J lost 0, with 14 bases in between. From germline, CDR1 is SGHVS and CDR2 FQNEAQ. There are 16 residues in the CDR3.

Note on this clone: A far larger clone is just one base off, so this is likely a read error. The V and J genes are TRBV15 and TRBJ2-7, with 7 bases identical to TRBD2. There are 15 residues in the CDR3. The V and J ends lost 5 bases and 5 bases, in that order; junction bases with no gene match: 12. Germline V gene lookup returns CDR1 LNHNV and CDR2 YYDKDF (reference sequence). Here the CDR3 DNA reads TGTGCCACCAGCCCCGGGGGGAACGGGAGCGACGAGCAGTACTTC. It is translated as CATSPGGNGSDEQYF.

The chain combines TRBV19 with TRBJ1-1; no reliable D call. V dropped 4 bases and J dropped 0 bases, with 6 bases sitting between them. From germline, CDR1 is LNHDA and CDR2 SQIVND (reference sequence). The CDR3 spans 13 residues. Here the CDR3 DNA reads TGTGCCAGTAGTAGAAGCCTGAACACTGAAGCTTTCTTT. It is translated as CASSRSLNTEAFF. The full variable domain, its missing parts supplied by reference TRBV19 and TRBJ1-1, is DGGITQSPKYLFRKEGQNVTLSCEQNLNHDAMYWYRQDPGQGLRLIYYSQIVNDFQKGDIAEGYSVSREKKESFPLTVTSAQKNPTAFYLCASSRSLNTEAFFGQGTRLTVV.

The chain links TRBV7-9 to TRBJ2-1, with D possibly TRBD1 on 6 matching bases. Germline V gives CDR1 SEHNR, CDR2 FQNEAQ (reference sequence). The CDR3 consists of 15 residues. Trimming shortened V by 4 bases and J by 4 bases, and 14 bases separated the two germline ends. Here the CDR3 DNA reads TGTGCCAGCAGCTACCAATCTGGACAGTACAATGAGCAGTTCTTC. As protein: CASSYQSGQYNEQFF.

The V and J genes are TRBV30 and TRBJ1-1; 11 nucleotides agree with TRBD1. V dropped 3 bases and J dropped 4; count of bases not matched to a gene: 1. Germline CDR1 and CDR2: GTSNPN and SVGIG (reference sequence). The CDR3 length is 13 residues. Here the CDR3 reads CAWRGTGGTEAFF. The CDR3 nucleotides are TGTGCCTGGAGGGGGACAGGGGGCACTGAAGCTTTCTTT.

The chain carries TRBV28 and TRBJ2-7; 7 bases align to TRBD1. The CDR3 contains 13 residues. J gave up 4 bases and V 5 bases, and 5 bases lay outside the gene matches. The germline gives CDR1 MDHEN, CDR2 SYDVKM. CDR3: CASSVLQGYEQYF. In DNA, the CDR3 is TGTGCCAGCAGTGTACTACAGGGGTACGAGCAGTACTTC.

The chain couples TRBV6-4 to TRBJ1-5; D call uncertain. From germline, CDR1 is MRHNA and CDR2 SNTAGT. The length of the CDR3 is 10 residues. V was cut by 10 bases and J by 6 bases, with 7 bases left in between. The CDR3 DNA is TGTGCCACCTGTTGTCAGCCCCAGCATTTT. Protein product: CATCCQPQHF.

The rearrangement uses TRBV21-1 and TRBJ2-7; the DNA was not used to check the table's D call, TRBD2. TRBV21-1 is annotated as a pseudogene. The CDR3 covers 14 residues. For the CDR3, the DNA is TGTGCCAGCAGCAAGTTGGTACTAGCCTACGAGCAGTACTTC. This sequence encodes CASSKLVLAYEQYF.

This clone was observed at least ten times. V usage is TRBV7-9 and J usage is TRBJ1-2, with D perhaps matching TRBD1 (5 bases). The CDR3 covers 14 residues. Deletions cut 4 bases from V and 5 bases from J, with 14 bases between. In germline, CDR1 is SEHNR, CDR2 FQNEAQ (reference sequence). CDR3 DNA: TGTGCCAGCAGCTCTGGATTGGGGCAGTATGGCTACACCTTC. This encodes CASSSGLGQYGYTF.

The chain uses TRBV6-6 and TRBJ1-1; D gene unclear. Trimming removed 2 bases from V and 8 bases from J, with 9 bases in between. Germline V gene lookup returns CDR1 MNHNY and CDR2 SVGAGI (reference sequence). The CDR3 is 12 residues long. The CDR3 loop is CASSYPGSEAFF. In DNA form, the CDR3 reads TGTGCCAGCAGTTACCCCGGATCAGAAGCTTTCTTT.

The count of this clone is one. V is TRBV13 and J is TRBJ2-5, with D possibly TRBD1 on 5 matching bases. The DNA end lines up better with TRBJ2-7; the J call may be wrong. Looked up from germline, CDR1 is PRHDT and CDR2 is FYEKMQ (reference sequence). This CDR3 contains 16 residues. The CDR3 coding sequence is TGTGCCAGCAGTCACGCCCTCGCGGCAGGGTTGGACGAGCAGTACTTC. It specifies CASSHALAAGLDEQYF.

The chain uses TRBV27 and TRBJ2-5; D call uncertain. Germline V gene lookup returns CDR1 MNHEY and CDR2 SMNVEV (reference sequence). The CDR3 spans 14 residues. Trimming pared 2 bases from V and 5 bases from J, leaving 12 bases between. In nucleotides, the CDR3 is TGTGCCAGCAGTTTAAGCTATTTGGGGGAGACCCAGTACTTC. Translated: CASSLSYLGETQYF.